The clone carrying this T cell receptor (beta chain) was picked up a small number of times. Its antigen remains unidentified. The sample comes from a study of vaccination and CD4 T cells after COVID-19. Study in general: In the convalescent group, nasal swab PCR was SARS-CoV-2 positive; about nine cases were mild and one severe. Sample collection from a few convalescent patients took place at day 14 and days 161 to 241 post-vaccination.

Cultured CD4+ T cell DNA underwent sequencing with the Oncomine TCR Beta short-read assay. One entry per CDR3 protein, called by TCRdb with MiXCR from the PCR reads. The sample contains 23,000 or so distinct CDR3 sequences, around 30% of which appear only once. Time point here: late sampling 161 to 241 days after vaccination in a few convalescent patients. Treatment in this sample: roughly 10-day PBMC culture with coronavirus spike peptide pools or control peptides (ViraFEST assay). Germline V lookup: CDR1 MNHEY, CDR2 SVGAGI. V lost 0 bases and J lost 5; bases outside the gene matches: 9. This CDR3 region has 18 residues.

The J gene is TRBJ2-2, the V gene TRBV6-5, with 10 bases aligning to TRBD2. The receptor comes from a human donor who had recovered from COVID-19. The specimen was CD4+ T cells from blood, cultured in vitro, collected about 7 months after SARS-CoV-2 vaccination. In DNA, the CDR3 is TGTGCCAGCAGTTACTCTGCTTCAGCGGGAGGGGGGACCGGGGAGCTGTTTTTT. It translates to CASSYSASAGGGTGELFF.